This TCR beta chain is drawn from a study of shared clonotypes between healthy human individuals. Study results and caveats: The authors sampled blood alone, and tissue repertoires likely differ. The donor pool, a small one, limited the genetic and exposure-history diversity represented.

A CD45RA+ naive subset and a CD45RA-negative memory subset were split from CD4+ cells. Comment on this clone: Its antigen is unidentified.

Across several immunoSEQ plates, the genomic DNA of each subset was split evenly. The data were produced by immunoSEQ multiplex PCR, yet TCRdb's version contains in-frame clones alone and is incomplete. The sample includes some 790,000 clones, 55% to 75% of them seen just once. CDR3 size: 15 residues. Germline CDR1 and CDR2: KGHSH and LQKENI. With 2 bases clipped from V and 5 bases from J, the junction kept 7 bases outside the gene matches. The receptor was isolated from a young woman in good health. This chain uses TRBV18 with TRBJ2-5, with 8 bases lining up with TRBD2. The sequenced material came from memory CD4+ T cells sorted from blood. Documented subset: CD45RA-negative fraction. The DNA of the CDR3 is TGTGCCAGCTCACCAGGACTAGCTACCGGGGAGACCCAGTACTTC. It codes for CASSPGLATGETQYF.